This T cell receptor beta chain stems from a study of shared clonotypes between healthy human individuals. Study details: Each donor's CD8 memory used one plate, CD8 naive two, each CD4 subset three.

The CDR3 loop spans 14 amino acids. The V end lost 4 bases, the J end lost 3 bases, and 14 bases lay between the germline ends. CDR1 is SGHNT and CDR2 is YYREEE in the germline V gene (reference sequence). Measured with immunoSEQ multiplex PCR; TCRdb has only the in-frame clones, and not every one. The repertoire holds fewer than 1 million clones, with 96% as singletons. CD45RO negativity and positive selection for CCR7 defined naive CD8 cells, a population that excluded terminally differentiated effector memory CD45RA+ cells. The sample taken for sequencing was naive CD8+ T cells sorted from blood. The genes are TRBV5-4 and TRBJ2-7; possible D gene TRBD1, 6 bases. This clonotype was obtained from a man aged 30-40 years in good health. The CDR3 loop reads CASSRTESSYEQYF. In DNA, the CDR3 is TGTGCCAGCAGCCGGACAGAAAGTAGCTACGAGCAGTACTTC.